This T cell receptor beta chain comes out of a study of breast tumors, draining lymph nodes, adjacent tissues. Study results and limitations: Data fit most tumor T cells coming from lymph node, expanding in tumor.

This clonotype came up many times. The target antigen is unknown. Breast cancer patients provided tissue from their axillary draining lymph nodes. Per germline, CDR1 DFQATT and CDR2 SNEGSKA (reference sequence). The CDR3 sequence is 15 residues long. TCRdb ran MiXCR on the multiplex PCR reads and lists one entry per CDR3 protein. The sample holds over 100,000 distinct CDR3 sequences, about a fifth seen once. This sequence originates from a female donor with breast cancer. Some clones in this sample may be carry-over from other donors' samples. The V gene is TRBV20-1, the J gene TRBJ2-5; 8 bases are shared with TRBD1. The source material was axillary lymph node tissue. The CDR3 sequence is CSALWTGPSWETQYF. The CDR3 DNA sequence: TGCAGCGCCCTCTGGACAGGGCCTTCATGGGAGACCCAGTACTTC.